This T cell receptor (beta chain) was found in a study of blood T cell repertoires in COVID-19. Germline CDR1 is LGHDT and CDR2 is YNNKEL (reference sequence). With V trimmed by 4 bases and J by 6 bases, 5 bases remained unmatched. The CDR3 consists of 13 residues. Repertoires were generated with immunoSEQ multiplex PCR, while TCRdb's copy carries only in-frame clones and drops some. The sample shows 200,000 to 250,000 clones, approximately 90% of them seen only once. The sequence was obtained from a woman aged 40 to 50 with acute COVID-19. Material: PBMCs or T cells enriched from blood (not recorded which). The chain employs TRBV3-1 (or the pseudogene TRBV3-2) and TRBJ1-2, with TRBD1 identical over 7 bases. CDR3 amino acids: CASSPTGKDGYTF. Written as DNA, the CDR3 is TGTGCCAGCAGCCCGACAGGGAAGGATGGCTACACCTTC.